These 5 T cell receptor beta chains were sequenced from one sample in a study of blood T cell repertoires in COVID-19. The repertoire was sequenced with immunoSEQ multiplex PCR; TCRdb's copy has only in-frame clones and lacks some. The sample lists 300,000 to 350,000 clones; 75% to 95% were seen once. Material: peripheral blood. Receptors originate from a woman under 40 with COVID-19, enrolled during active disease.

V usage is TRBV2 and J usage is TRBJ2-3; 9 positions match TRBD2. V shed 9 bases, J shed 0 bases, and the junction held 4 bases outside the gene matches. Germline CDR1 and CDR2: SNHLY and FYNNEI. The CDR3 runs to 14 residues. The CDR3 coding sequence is TGTGCCAGGAGGACTAGCGCTAGCACAGATACGCAGTATTTT. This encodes CARRTSASTDTQYF.

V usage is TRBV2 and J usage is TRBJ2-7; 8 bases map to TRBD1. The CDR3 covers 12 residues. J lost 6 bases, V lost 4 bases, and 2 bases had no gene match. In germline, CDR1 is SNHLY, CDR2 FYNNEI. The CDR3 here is CASSGRGLEQYF. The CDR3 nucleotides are TGTGCCAGCAGTGGCAGGGGGCTCGAGCAGTACTTC.

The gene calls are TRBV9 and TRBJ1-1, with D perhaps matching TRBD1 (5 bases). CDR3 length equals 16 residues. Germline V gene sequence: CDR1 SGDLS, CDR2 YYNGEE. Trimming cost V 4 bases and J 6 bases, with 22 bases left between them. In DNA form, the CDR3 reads TGTGCCAGCAGCCCTACCGGGGGTAGTTTCCTAGCTGAAGCTTTCTTT. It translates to CASSPTGGSFLAEAFF.

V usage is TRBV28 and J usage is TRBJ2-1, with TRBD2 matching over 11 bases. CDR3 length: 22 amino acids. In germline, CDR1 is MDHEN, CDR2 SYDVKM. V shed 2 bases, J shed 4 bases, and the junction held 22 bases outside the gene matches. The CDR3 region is CASSLRAGKTGLAANRYNEQFF. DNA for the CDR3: TGTGCCAGCAGTTTAAGGGCAGGGAAAACGGGACTAGCGGCCAACCGTTACAATGAGCAGTTCTTC.

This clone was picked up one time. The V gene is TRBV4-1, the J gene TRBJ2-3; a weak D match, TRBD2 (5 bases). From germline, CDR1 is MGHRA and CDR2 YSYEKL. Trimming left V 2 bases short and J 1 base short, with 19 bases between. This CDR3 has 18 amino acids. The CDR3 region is CASSQRAQRERGTDTQYF. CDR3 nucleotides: TGCGCCAGCAGCCAAAGGGCGCAGAGGGAACGCGGCACAGATACGCAGTATTTT.